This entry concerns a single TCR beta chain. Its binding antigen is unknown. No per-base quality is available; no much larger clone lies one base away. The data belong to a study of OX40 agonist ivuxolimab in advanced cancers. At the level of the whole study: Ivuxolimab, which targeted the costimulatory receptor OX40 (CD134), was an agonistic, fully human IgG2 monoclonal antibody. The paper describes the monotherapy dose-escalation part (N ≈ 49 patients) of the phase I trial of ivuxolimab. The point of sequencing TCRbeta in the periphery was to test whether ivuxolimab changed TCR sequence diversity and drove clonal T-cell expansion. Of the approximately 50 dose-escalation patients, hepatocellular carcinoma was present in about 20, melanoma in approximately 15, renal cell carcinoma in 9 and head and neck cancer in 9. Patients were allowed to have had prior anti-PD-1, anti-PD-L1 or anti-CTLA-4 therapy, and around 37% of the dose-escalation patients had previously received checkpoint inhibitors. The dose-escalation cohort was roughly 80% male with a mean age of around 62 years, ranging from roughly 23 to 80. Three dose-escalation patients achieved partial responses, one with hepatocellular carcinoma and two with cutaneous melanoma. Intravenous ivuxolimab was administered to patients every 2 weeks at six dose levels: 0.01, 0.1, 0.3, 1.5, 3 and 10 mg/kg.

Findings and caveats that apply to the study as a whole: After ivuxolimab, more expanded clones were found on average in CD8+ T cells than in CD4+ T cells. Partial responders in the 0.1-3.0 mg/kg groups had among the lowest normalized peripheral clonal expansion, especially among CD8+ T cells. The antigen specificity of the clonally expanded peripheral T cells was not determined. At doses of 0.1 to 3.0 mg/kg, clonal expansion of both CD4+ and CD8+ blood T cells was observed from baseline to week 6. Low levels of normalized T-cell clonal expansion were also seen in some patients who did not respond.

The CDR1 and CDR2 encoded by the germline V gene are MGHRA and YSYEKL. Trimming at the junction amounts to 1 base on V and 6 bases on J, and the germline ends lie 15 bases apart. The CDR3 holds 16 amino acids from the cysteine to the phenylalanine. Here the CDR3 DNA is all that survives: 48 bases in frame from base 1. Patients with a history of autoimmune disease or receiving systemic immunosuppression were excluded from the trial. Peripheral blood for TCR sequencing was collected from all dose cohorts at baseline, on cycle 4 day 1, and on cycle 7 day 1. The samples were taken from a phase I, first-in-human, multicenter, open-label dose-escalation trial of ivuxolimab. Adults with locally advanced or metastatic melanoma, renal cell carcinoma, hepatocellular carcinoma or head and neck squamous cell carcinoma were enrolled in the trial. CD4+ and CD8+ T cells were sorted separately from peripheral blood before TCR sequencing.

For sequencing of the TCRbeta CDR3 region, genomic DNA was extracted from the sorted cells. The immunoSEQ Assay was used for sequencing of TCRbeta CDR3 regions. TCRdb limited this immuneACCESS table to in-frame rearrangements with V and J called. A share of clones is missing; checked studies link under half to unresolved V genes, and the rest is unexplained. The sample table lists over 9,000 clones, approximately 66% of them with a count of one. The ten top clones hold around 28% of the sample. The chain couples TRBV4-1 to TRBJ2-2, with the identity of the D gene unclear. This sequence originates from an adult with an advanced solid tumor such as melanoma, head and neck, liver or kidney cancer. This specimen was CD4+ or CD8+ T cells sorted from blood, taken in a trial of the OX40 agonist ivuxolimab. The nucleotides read TGCGCCAGCAGCCAAGGAGGTTTAGGGTCGGCCGGGGAGCTGTTTTTT. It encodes CASSQGGLGSAGELFF.